The 27 T cell receptor beta chains listed next were all sequenced from one sample in a study of shared clonotypes between healthy human individuals (dated by TCRdb to about 2020). CD8 naive samples were CD45RO-negative cells positively selected for CCR7, giving a CD45RA+CCR7+ population that excluded TemRA cells. The library was made by the immunoSEQ multiplex PCR assay. This is the immuneACCESS table as TCRdb keeps it, with only in-frame sequences that have V and J called. A part of the clones is gone; compared with another copy, unresolved V genes explain less than half, and the rest is unexplained. The sample data list approximately 840,000 clones, and 96% of these were observed just once. Clones ranked in the top ten supply about 0.25% of the sample. Sequencing was carried out using naive CD8+ T cells sorted from blood. Read against the paper, the sample's cell subset or site label means: CD45RA+CCR7+. These receptors came from a young man in good health.

This clone has only one observation. The rearrangement uses TRBV28 and TRBJ1-1, with D unresolved. The V gene's germline CDR1 is MDHEN and CDR2 SYDVKM. CDR3 length: 14 amino acids. With 2 bases removed from V and 4 bases from J, the gap between germline ends came to 11 bases. CDR3 in amino acids: CASSLGEGSTEAFF. The DNA of the CDR3 is TGTGCCAGCAGTTTAGGGGAGGGCTCCACTGAAGCTTTCTTT.

This clone was detected only once. The chain joins TRBV7-9 to TRBJ2-4; D is undetermined. Germline values: CDR1 SEHNR, CDR2 FQNEAQ (reference sequence). CDR3 length: 15 residues. Trimming pared 2 bases from V and 0 bases from J, leaving 8 bases between. The CDR3 loop reads CASSLSNGAKNIQYF. CDR3 DNA: TGTGCCAGCAGCTTAAGCAACGGAGCCAAAAACATTCAGTACTTC.

The chain links TRBV28 to TRBJ1-5; D call uncertain. Trimming removed 7 bases from V and 2 bases from J, with 15 bases in between. Germline loops: CDR1 MDHEN, CDR2 SYDVKM. The CDR3 length is 15 residues. The CDR3 DNA reads TGTGCCAGCACCCCAGTTGGAGCCGGCAATCAGCCCCAGCATTTT. This translates into CASTPVGAGNQPQHF.

V usage is TRBV15 and J usage is TRBJ2-3, with D perhaps matching TRBD2 (6 bases). The CDR3 consists of 14 residues. The V end lost 5 bases, the J end lost 4 bases, and 13 bases lay between the germline ends. The germline V gene encodes CDR1 LNHNV and CDR2 YYDKDF (reference sequence). The CDR3 DNA follows: TGTGCCACCAGCGACACGGGAGTTGCAGATACGCAGTATTTT. This sequence encodes CATSDTGVADTQYF.

The chain couples TRBV27 to TRBJ1-5; D is ambiguous. CDR3 length: 14 residues. The germline V and J ends were trimmed by 0 bases and 3 bases, with 6 bases remaining between them. In germline, CDR1 is MNHEY, CDR2 SMNVEV (reference sequence). In DNA form, the CDR3 reads TGTGCCAGCAGTTTATCCCGTTTCAATCAGCCCCAGCATTTT. This codes for CASSLSRFNQPQHF.

The chain employs TRBV4-1 and TRBJ2-7; D unclear. Looked up from germline, CDR1 is MGHRA and CDR2 is YSYEKL. Trimming took 4 bases from V and 3 from J, leaving 10 bases between them. The CDR3 loop spans 13 amino acids. The CDR3 is CASSRPADYEQYF. As DNA, the CDR3 is TGCGCCAGCAGCCGGCCAGCCGACTACGAGCAGTACTTC.

The CDR3 DNA reads TGTGCCAGCCAGACAGGAATTAACACTGAAGCTTTCTTT. It translates to CASQTGINTEAFF. The chain joins TRBV5-4 to TRBJ1-1, with a tentative D call TRBD1 (6 bases). The V end was cut by 7 bases, the J end by 2 bases, with 12 bases between. Germline values: CDR1 SGHNT, CDR2 YYREEE (reference sequence). The CDR3 sequence is 13 residues long.

The gene calls are TRBV28 and TRBJ1-3, with D possibly TRBD1 on 6 matching bases. V was cut by 7 bases and J by 4 bases, with 20 bases left in between. The CDR3 consists of 16 residues. Per the germline V gene, CDR1 is MDHEN and CDR2 is SYDVKM. The CDR3 loop is CASNFAGHSEGNTIYF. CDR3 coding DNA: TGTGCCAGCAATTTTGCGGGACACTCGGAAGGAAACACCATATATTTT.

V is TRBV18 and J is TRBJ2-1, with TRBD2 matching 7 bases. V dropped 4 bases and J dropped 4; count of bases not matched to a gene: 13. Germline CDR1 reads KGHSH; CDR2 reads LQKENI. CDR3 length: 17 residues. The CDR3 DNA sequence: TGTGCCAGCTCACTCCACCCCGTGACTAGCCTTTACAATGAGCAGTTCTTC. It specifies CASSLHPVTSLYNEQFF. Full variable domain (missing parts from reference TRBV18 and TRBJ2-1): NAGVMQNPRHLVRRRGQEARLRCSPMKGHSHVYWYRQLPEEGLKFMVYLQKENIIDESGMPKERFSAEFPKEGPSILRIQQVVRGDSAAYFCASSLHPVTSLYNEQFFGPGTRLTVL.

This clone was detected once. This rearrangement joins TRBV4-1 to TRBJ2-7; 14 bases fit TRBD2. J lost 3 bases, V lost 1 base, and 2 bases had no gene match. CDR3 length: 16 residues. The germline V gene encodes CDR1 MGHRA and CDR2 YSYEKL. CDR3 DNA sequence: TGCGCCAGCAGCCAAGCGGGACTAGCGGGAGTCTACGAGCAGTACTTC. It specifies CASSQAGLAGVYEQYF.

This clone was detected once. This chain uses TRBV10-3 with TRBJ2-5; no reliable D call. From germline, CDR1 is ENHRY and CDR2 SYGVKD. V was pared by 4 bases and J by 3 bases, with 9 bases between. The CDR3 has 13 residues. The CDR3 bases are TGTGCCATCAGTGCTAGGATCGAAGAGACCCAGTACTTC. Protein product: CAISARIEETQYF.

V gene TRBV5-6 combines with J gene TRBJ2-1, with 9 bases lining up with TRBD1. The V gene end was trimmed by 0 bases and the J gene end by 8 bases; junction bases not matched to a gene: 3. The CDR3 is made up of 14 amino acids. Germline V gives CDR1 SGHDT, CDR2 YYEEEE. CDR3 nucleotide sequence: TGTGCCAGCAGCTTGGGACAGGGGGTATATGAGCAGTTCTTC. Protein product: CASSLGQGVYEQFF.

The V call is TRBV15, the J call TRBJ2-2, with a possible D match to TRBD1 (6 bases). CDR3 length: 14 residues. Trimming left V 0 bases short and J 5 bases short, with 7 bases between. CDR1 and CDR2 from the germline V gene are LNHNV and YYDKDF (reference sequence). The CDR3 here is CATSRDRGTGELFF. Here the CDR3 DNA reads TGTGCCACCAGCAGAGATAGGGGGACCGGGGAGCTGTTTTTT.

The chain has TRBV25-1 and TRBJ2-5; D is possibly TRBD1 (5 bases). Trimming shortened V by 7 bases and J by 0 bases, and 15 bases separated the two germline ends. CDR1 is MGHDK, CDR2 SYGVNS, per germline. This CDR3 comprises 15 residues. The CDR3 region has the DNA TGTGCCAGCACTCTAAGTGGGGCGTACCAAGAGACCCAGTACTTC. It codes for CASTLSGAYQETQYF.

This clone turned up a few times. The V call is TRBV7-9, the J call TRBJ2-3, with D unresolved. Germline CDR1 is SEHNR and CDR2 is FQNEAQ (reference sequence). Trimming cost V 11 bases and J 1 base, with 22 bases left between them. CDR3 length: 16 amino acids. The CDR3, as DNA: TGTGCCGGTACGCATTTAGGTCGAGATGGCACAGATACGCAGTATTTT. Amino acids: CAGTHLGRDGTDTQYF.

The CDR3 loop is CASSADVGTLVTQYF. As DNA, the CDR3 is TGTGCCAGCAGCGCCGACGTTGGAACGTTGGTTACGCAGTATTTT. This chain uses TRBV7-9 with TRBJ2-3; D is ambiguous. The CDR3 has 15 residues. Trimming removed 5 bases from V and 8 bases from J, with 20 bases in between. Germline V CDR1 and CDR2: SEHNR, FQNEAQ (reference sequence).

Note on this clone: The junction shows a germline mismatch at one end, possibly a read error. Other DNA sequences in this sample translate to the same CDR3. V usage is TRBV9 and J usage is TRBJ2-1; D might be TRBD2 (5 bases). Germline V lookup: CDR1 SGDLS, CDR2 YYNGEE. This CDR3 region has 12 residues. The chain's CDR3 is CASSVEGNEQFF. CDR3 bases: TGTGCCAGCAGTGTAGAGGGTAATGAGCAGTTCTTC. Combining the CDR3 with reference TRBV9 and TRBJ2-1 gives the whole variable domain DSGVTQTPKHLITATGQRVTLRCSPRSGDLSVYWYQQSLDQGLQFLIQYYNGEERAKGNILERFSAQQFPDLHSELNLSSLELGDSALYFCASSVEGNEQFFGPGTRLTVL.

The chain has TRBV4-3 and TRBJ2-1, with 9 bases lining up with TRBD2. The CDR3 covers 17 residues. Per germline, CDR1 LGHNA and CDR2 YSLEER. Unmatched junction bases numbered 11, after V lost 0 bases and J lost 8 bases. CDR3 region: CASSQDEVAGGPYEQFF. CDR3 nucleotide sequence: TGCGCCAGCAGCCAAGATGAAGTCGCGGGAGGGCCCTATGAGCAGTTCTTC.

The V call is TRBV29-1, the J call TRBJ2-7; either TRBD1 or TRBD2 may fit D (5 bases each). The CDR3 is made up of 11 amino acids. Germline assignment: CDR1 SQVTM and CDR2 ANQGSEA. Trimming shortened V by 6 bases and J by 3 bases, and 9 bases separated the two germline ends. CDR3 bases: TGCAGCGTCCGGGACGACTACGAGCAGTACTTC. Translating gives CSVRDDYEQYF.

The chain combines TRBV5-1 with TRBJ2-1, with no clear D. V shed 7 bases and J shed 1 base, with 12 bases lying between them. Germline V gives CDR1 SGHRS, CDR2 YFSETQ. The CDR3 contains 14 residues. The CDR3, as DNA: TGCGCCAGCCGCCTTTGGGGTTCCTACAATGAGCAGTTCTTC. As protein: CASRLWGSYNEQFF.

This sequence joins TRBV7-9 and TRBJ1-2; 9 positions match TRBD1. Trimming at V came to 4 bases and at J to 3 bases, leaving 9 bases not matched to a gene. The CDR3 sequence is 16 residues long. CDR1 and CDR2 from the germline V gene are SEHNR and FQNEAQ (reference sequence). CDR3 sequence reads: CASSSPSGTGHYGYTF. CDR3 in DNA: TGTGCCAGCAGCTCCCCATCGGGGACAGGGCACTATGGCTACACCTTC.

This clone was counted once. This chain uses TRBV7-9 with TRBJ2-7; 9 bases fit TRBD1. The CDR3 contains 15 residues. J gave up 3 bases and V 4 bases, and 7 bases lay outside the gene matches. The germline V gene has CDR1 SEHNR and CDR2 FQNEAQ (reference sequence). CDR3 loop: CASSSWTGADYEQYF. For the CDR3, the DNA is TGTGCCAGCAGCTCCTGGACAGGGGCGGACTACGAGCAGTACTTC.

This chain connects TRBV27 to TRBJ2-5, with 13 bases matching TRBD2. This CDR3 contains 16 residues. Trimming cost V 4 bases and J 5 bases; bases outside gene matches: 7. In germline, CDR1 is MNHEY, CDR2 SMNVEV (reference sequence). In nucleotides, the CDR3 is TGTGCCAGCAGTTCACTAGCGGGAGGGGGCCTGGAGACCCAGTACTTC. Translating it yields CASSSLAGGGLETQYF.

The chain combines TRBV30 with TRBJ1-1, with D unresolved. Trimming shortened V by 0 bases and J by 0 bases, and 5 bases separated the two germline ends. Germline V gene sequence: CDR1 GTSNPN, CDR2 SVGIG (reference sequence). This CDR3 spans 13 amino acids. The DNA for the CDR3 is TGTGCCTGGAGTGTAGTCTTGAACACTGAAGCTTTCTTT. Encoded protein: CAWSVVLNTEAFF.

The chain uses TRBV6-6 and TRBJ2-2; D not certain. Germline V lookup: CDR1 MNHNY, CDR2 SVGAGI (reference sequence). The CDR3 covers 13 residues. V was shortened by 2 bases and J by 3 bases, with 4 bases between the two germline ends. CDR3 in amino acids: CASSYRDTGELFF. CDR3 DNA sequence: TGTGCCAGCAGTTACAGGGACACCGGGGAGCTGTTTTTT.

The J gene is TRBJ2-3, the V gene TRBV13; maybe TRBD2 (5 bases). V was clipped by 5 bases and J by 1 base, with 13 bases between them. Germline CDR1 PRHDT, CDR2 FYEKMQ (reference sequence). The CDR3 consists of 15 residues. CDR3 bases: TGTGCCAGCAGCCCCGTACGGGGAGGCACAGATACGCAGTATTTT. It codes for CASSPVRGGTDTQYF.

This chain connects TRBV7-9 to TRBJ2-5, with no clear D. The CDR3 runs to 13 residues. Germline values: CDR1 SEHNR, CDR2 FQNEAQ (reference sequence). V lost 2 bases and J lost 5, with 9 bases in between. The CDR3 DNA follows: TGTGCCAGCAGCTTAAACTCGGCGGAGACCCAGTACTTC. Amino acids: CASSLNSAETQYF.